Each of the 18 T cell receptor beta chains below was sequenced from the same sample in a study of T cells in Graves' hyperthyroidism and ophthalmopathy. TCR beta CDR3 region amplification was performed from RNA transcripts. HTBI primers drove first-round RT-PCR of the TCR CDR3. TCRdb itself ran the multiplex PCR reads through MiXCR, one entry per CDR3 protein. The data hold over 350,000 distinct CDR3 sequences, with less than 20% observed a single time. Sequencing was carried out using blood. All receptors derive from a man between 18 and 35 years old with Graves' ophthalmopathy.

This clonotype has ten or more counts. This chain uses TRBV28 with TRBJ2-7, with TRBD1 as a possible D gene (6 bases). The germline V and J ends were trimmed by 1 base and 5 bases, with 15 bases remaining between them. This CDR3 comprises 15 residues. In germline, CDR1 is MDHEN, CDR2 SYDVKM. DNA of the CDR3: TGTGCCAGCAGTTTATACAGGGCTCTGATCGACGAGCAGTACTTC. Translating it yields CASSLYRALIDEQYF.

This clonotype came up many times. The junction differs from germline at one of its ends, possibly a read error. The rearrangement links TRBV5-1 to TRBJ2-3; no clear D. Germline V gene lookup returns CDR1 SGHRS and CDR2 YFSETQ. The CDR3 covers 12 residues. CDR3 amino acids: CASSFSTDTQYF. For the CDR3, the DNA is TGTGCCAGCAGCTTCAGCACAGATACGCAGTATTTT.

This clonotype has ten or more counts. The chain recombines TRBV28 with TRBJ1-2; the D is unclear. V gave up 3 bases and J gave up 1 base, with 6 bases separating them. CDR1 and CDR2 from the germline V gene are MDHEN and SYDVKM. The CDR3 contains 13 residues. The CDR3 DNA reads TGTGCCAGCAGTTTTAGATTTAACTATGGCTACACCTTC. Translating gives CASSFRFNYGYTF.

The chain uses TRBV6-1 and TRBJ2-3; the D is unclear. Trimming pared 5 bases from V and 0 bases from J, leaving 12 bases between. The germline V gene encodes CDR1 MNHNS and CDR2 SASEGT. This CDR3 is 15 amino acids long. DNA of the CDR3: TGTGCCAGCAGTCTTACACCCTTTAGCACAGATACGCAGTATTTT. Protein: CASSLTPFSTDTQYF.

This clonotype was found a few times. The chain couples TRBV9 to TRBJ1-3; D not resolved. The CDR3 is 14 amino acids. Germline lookup yields CDR1 SGDLS and CDR2 YYNGEE. V lost 3 bases and J 2 bases, leaving 9 bases between the germline ends. The CDR3 protein is CASSGVGTGNTIYF. In DNA, the CDR3 is TGTGCCAGCAGCGGTGTCGGGACTGGAAACACCATATATTTT.

The chain combines TRBV20-1 with TRBJ2-3; a weak D match, TRBD2 (7 bases). Trimming removed 6 bases from V and 9 bases from J, with 22 bases in between. The CDR3 is 14 amino acids. Germline lookup yields CDR1 DFQATT and CDR2 SNEGSKA (reference sequence). CDR3 DNA: TGCAGTGCCCGGACGGGCGGGGGCCTAGGCACGCAGTATTTT. Translation: CSARTGGGLGTQYF.

V is TRBV7-9 and J is TRBJ1-2; 10 bases are a match to TRBD1. This CDR3 spans 15 amino acids. After removal of 4 bases from V and 7 bases from J, the junction contained 9 bases not matched to a gene. Germline V gene sequence: CDR1 SEHNR, CDR2 FQNEAQ (reference sequence). CDR3: CASSSHGQGEVGYTF. Written as DNA, the CDR3 is TGTGCCAGCAGCTCACACGGACAGGGGGAAGTTGGCTACACCTTC.

The chain combines TRBV6-1 with TRBJ2-5, with D perhaps TRBD1 or TRBD2 (5 bases each). CDR1 MNHNS and CDR2 SASEGT come from the germline V gene. The germline V and J ends were trimmed by 6 bases and 3 bases, with 14 bases remaining between them. The CDR3 runs to 14 residues. This CDR3 reads CASRSGTAEETQYF. DNA of the CDR3: TGTGCCAGCAGATCCGGGACGGCGGAAGAGACCCAGTACTTC.

Ten or more counts support this clonotype. This chain links TRBV20-1 with TRBJ2-1; 9 nucleotides align to TRBD2. V dropped 6 bases and J dropped 7; count of bases not matched to a gene: 7. CDR1 DFQATT and CDR2 SNEGSKA come from the germline V gene (reference sequence). The CDR3 totals 13 residues. CDR3 residues: CSAGRGGRNEQFF. The CDR3 DNA is TGCAGTGCGGGGCGGGGGGGCCGTAATGAGCAGTTCTTC.

In this sample, this clonotype turned up many times. The rearrangement links TRBV7-9 to TRBJ2-7; D is perhaps TRBD1 (5 bases). This CDR3 has 16 residues. Germline lookup yields CDR1 SEHNR and CDR2 FQNEAQ (reference sequence). V was trimmed by 2 bases and J by 2 bases, leaving 16 bases between them. The CDR3 here is CASSLSRAHDPYEQYF. DNA of the CDR3: TGTGCCAGCAGCTTATCCAGGGCACACGACCCCTACGAGCAGTACTTC.

This clonotype was seen a handful of times. This rearrangement joins TRBV6-1 to TRBJ1-5; TRBD1 is a possible D gene (6 bases). This CDR3 region has 13 residues. Between the trimmed V and J ends, which lost 7 bases and 6 bases, there was a span of 13 bases. Germline V gene sequence: CDR1 MNHNS, CDR2 SASEGT. CDR3 nucleotides: TGTGCCAGCACACAGGGCGATAGTCAGCCCCAGCATTTT. Residues: CASTQGDSQPQHF.

This clonotype occurred a few times. The genes are TRBV24-1 and TRBJ2-7; 7 bases fit TRBD2. V was clipped by 9 bases and J by 3 bases; unmatched bases: 10. The CDR3 is 14 amino acids. The germline CDR1 and CDR2 sequences are KGHDR and SFDVKD. The CDR3 loop reads CATPHGTIFYEQYF. In DNA, the CDR3 is TGTGCCACCCCCCACGGGACTATCTTCTACGAGCAGTACTTC.

This clonotype was seen more than once but under ten times. J is TRBJ2-7 and V is TRBV5-6; 7 nucleotides align to TRBD2. V shed 1 base and J 6 bases; nucleotides not matched to a gene: 16. Germline assignment: CDR1 SGHDT and CDR2 YYEEEE. CDR3 length equals 17 residues. CDR3 nucleotide sequence: TGTGCCAGCAGCTTGTTTGCGGGGGTGTATGCGAGGACCGAGCAGTACTTC. Its protein is CASSLFAGVYARTEQYF.

This clonotype was observed at least ten times. The chain uses TRBV11-2 and TRBJ1-2; D is perhaps TRBD1 (5 bases). V lost 0 bases and J lost 0, with 11 bases in between. This CDR3 contains 16 residues. Per germline, CDR1 SGHAT and CDR2 FQNNGV. CDR3 amino acids: CASSLDGGFTNYGYTF. For the CDR3, the DNA is TGTGCCAGCAGCTTAGATGGGGGATTTACTAACTATGGCTACACCTTC.

This chain joins TRBV5-1 and TRBJ2-3; TRBD1 or TRBD2 may be the D gene (5 bases each). This CDR3 comprises 15 residues. Germline CDR1 is SGHRS and CDR2 is YFSETQ. Trimming took 1 base from V and 3 from J, leaving 12 bases between them. CDR3 bases: TGCGCCAGCAGCTTGTTCACGGGGCGGACAGATACGCAGTATTTT. Its protein product is CASSLFTGRTDTQYF.

This clonotype was detected many times. At one end the junction does not follow the germline gene, possibly because of a read error. The gene calls are TRBV12-3 or TRBV12-4 and TRBJ1-1, with TRBD1 as a possible D gene (6 bases). The length of the CDR3 is 13 residues. CDR3 nucleotide sequence: TGCGCCAGCAGCTTAGGGGGGGTCACTGAAGCTTTCTTT. Amino acids: CASSLGGVTEAFF.

V gene TRBV19 combines with J gene TRBJ1-5; D not resolved. Trimming pared 0 bases from V and 5 bases from J, leaving 8 bases between. This CDR3 is 14 amino acids long. Per the germline V gene, CDR1 is LNHDA and CDR2 is SQIVND (reference sequence). CDR3 sequence reads: CASSIDLEHQPQHF. CDR3 DNA sequence: TGTGCCAGTAGTATAGATCTGGAGCATCAGCCCCAGCATTTT. Filled out from reference TRBV19 and TRBJ1-5, the complete variable domain reads DGGITQSPKYLFRKEGQNVTLSCEQNLNHDAMYWYRQDPGQGLRLIYYSQIVNDFQKGDIAEGYSVSREKKESFPLTVTSAQKNPTAFYLCASSIDLEHQPQHFGDGTRLSIL.

This clonotype has a handful of counts. CDR3: CASSTLTGQGRSPLHF. The CDR3 bases are TGTGCCAGCAGCACACTCACGGGACAGGGTCGTTCACCCCTCCACTTT. V is TRBV7-9 and J is TRBJ1-6; 9 nucleotides line up with TRBD1. This CDR3 is 16 amino acids long. Germline CDR1 and CDR2: SEHNR and FQNEAQ (reference sequence). V lost 5 bases, J lost 9 bases, and 11 bases stayed unmatched.